Listed below are T cell receptor beta chains from one sample, sequenced in a study of shared clonotypes between healthy human individuals. The repertoire was sequenced with immunoSEQ multiplex PCR; TCRdb's copy has only in-frame clones and lacks some. Here the sample spans around 2,000,000 clones, around 95% being singletons. Sequenced material: naive CD4+ T cells sorted from blood. Source of these receptors: a man between 18 and 35 years old in good health. The CDR3 runs from the conserved cysteine through the conserved F or W. The order of the fields is clone size, J gene, V gene, CDR3 length, D gene, CDR3 protein, CDR3 DNA. D genes are given only for firm matches. Clone sizes are given selectively: once, few, many, or a class where the clone is expanded.

-,TRBJ1-1,TRBV5-5,15,-,CASSSQAGLNTEAFF,TGTGCCAGCAGCTCCCAGGCAGGCCTGAACACTGAAGCTTTCTTT
-,TRBJ2-1,TRBV7-9,13,-,CASSLAHRDEQFF,TGTGCCAGCAGCTTAGCGCATCGTGATGAGCAGTTCTTC
once,TRBJ2-7,TRBV29-1,13,-,CSVGLGGNYEQYF,TGCAGCGTGGGCCTGGGCGGGAACTACGAGCAGTACTTC
-,TRBJ1-1,TRBV27,17,-,CATSTHPGWGRRTEAFF,TGTGCCACCTCGACCCACCCTGGGTGGGGGCGAAGGACTGAAGCTTTCTTT
once,TRBJ1-5,TRBV5-5,14,-,CASSLDRVNQPQHF,TGTGCCAGCAGCTTGGACAGGGTGAATCAGCCCCAGCATTTT
-,TRBJ2-7,TRBV6-1,13,TRBD1,CASTRDRGYEQYF,TGTGCCAGCACCCGGGACAGGGGTTACGAGCAGTACTTC
-,TRBJ2-3,TRBV4-3,18,TRBD2,CASSQDTVGLAGSDTQYF,TGCGCCAGCAGCCAAGATACCGTAGGGCTAGCGGGTTCAGATACGCAGTATTTT
-,TRBJ2-7,TRBV6-1,14,-,CASSWVRATYEQYF,TGTGCCAGCAGTTGGGTCCGCGCGACCTACGAGCAGTACTTC
-,TRBJ2-7,TRBV5-1,13,-,CASTRTGYHEQYF,TGCGCCAGCACCCGTACAGGGTACCACGAGCAGTACTTC
once,TRBJ2-5,TRBV30,12,-,CAWSVLRETQYF,TGTGCCTGGAGTGTCCTAAGAGAGACCCAGTACTTC
-,TRBJ2-2,TRBV6-1,15,-,CASSELDGNTGELFF,TGTGCCAGCAGTGAATTGGACGGGAACACCGGGGAGCTGTTTTTT
-,TRBJ1-2,TRBV19,14,-,CASSIAAPLYGYTF,TGTGCCAGTAGTATAGCCGCGCCGCTATATGGCTACACCTTC
-,TRBJ1-4,TRBV27,12,-,CASSSIGEKLFF,TGTGCCAGCAGTTCCATCGGGGAAAAACTGTTTTTT
-,TRBJ1-2,TRBV9,17,-,CASSVTAGYGLNYGYTF,TGTGCCAGCAGCGTAACGGCAGGGTACGGCCTTAACTATGGCTACACCTTC
-,TRBJ2-2,TRBV21-1,21,-,CASTLPGDPGPQNRDTGELFF,TGTGCCAGCACCCTCCCGGGGGACCCTGGCCCGCAGAACCGGGACACCGGGGAGCTGTTTTTT
-,TRBJ2-7,TRBV18,14,-,CASSQGQGGYEQYF,TGTGCCAGCTCACAGGGGCAGGGGGGCTACGAGCAGTACTTC
-,TRBJ1-4,TRBV7-9,15,TRBD1,CASSPRTGGNEKLFF,TGTGCCAGCAGCCCACGGACAGGGGGGAATGAAAAACTGTTTTTT
-,TRBJ2-1,TRBV5-4,18,-,CASSLVNVGALRNNEQFF,TGTGCCAGCAGCTTGGTCAATGTGGGCGCCTTGAGAAACAATGAGCAGTTCTTC
-,TRBJ2-7,TRBV18,14,-,CASSPPVNSYEQYF,TGTGCCAGCTCACCACCGGTCAACTCCTACGAGCAGTACTTC
-,TRBJ1-1,TRBV5-4,16,TRBD1,CASSLGQASVNTEAFF,TGTGCCAGCAGCCTCGGACAGGCATCCGTGAACACTGAAGCTTTCTTT
-,TRBJ2-5,TRBV5-1,16,TRBD2,CASNLTPGLAGETQYF,TGCGCCAGCAACTTGACTCCGGGACTAGCAGGAGAGACCCAGTACTTC
-,TRBJ1-3,TRBV6-1,14,-,CASSHGVSGNTIYF,TGTGCCAGCAGTCACGGTGTCTCTGGAAACACCATATATTTT
-,TRBJ1-2,TRBV6-1,13,-,CASRPPGTYGYTF,TGTGCCAGCAGGCCCCCAGGAACCTATGGCTACACCTTC
-,TRBJ2-4,TRBV7-2,14,TRBD1,CASSLAQGLDIQYF,TGTGCCAGCAGCTTAGCACAGGGGCTGGACATTCAGTACTTC
-,TRBJ1-1,TRBV28,13,TRBD1,CATGQGAPTEAFF,TGTGCCACCGGACAGGGGGCGCCCACTGAAGCTTTCTTT
-,TRBJ1-2,TRBV4-3,12,-,CASSQVGLGATF,-
-,TRBJ1-1,TRBV5-1,15,-,CASSLVSNPNTEAFF,TGCGCCAGCAGCTTGGTCTCCAACCCGAACACTGAAGCTTTCTTT
-,TRBJ2-7,TRBV7-2,13,-,CASSLWDGGEQYF,TGTGCCAGCAGCCTATGGGATGGCGGGGAGCAGTACTTC
-,TRBJ1-1,TRBV14,16,-,CASSQVGFPGTREAFF,TGTGCCAGCAGCCAAGTAGGGTTCCCAGGGACCCGTGAAGCTTTCTTT